Reported below is one T cell receptor beta chain. Its matching antigen is unknown. These data are taken from a study of T cell responses to AZD1222 COVID-19 vaccine. Trimming removed 0 bases at V and 0 bases at J, with 5 bases between. The CDR3 spans 14 residues. Germline V CDR1 and CDR2: SGHTA, FQGNSA. Some clones are missing from TCRdb's copy, which holds only in-frame ones; the method was immunoSEQ multiplex PCR. The sample shows some 150,000 clones, less than 95% of them seen only once. General observations from the study: Only after the peak T cell response were repertoires sampled.

The sequencing used peripheral blood, collected on day 0 of AZD1222 vaccination. The sequence derives from an adult in good health. V usage is TRBV7-2 and J usage is TRBJ1-1; no clear D. CDR3 in DNA: TGTGCCAGCAGCTTAGCCGGACTGAACACTGAAGCTTTCTTT. This encodes CASSLAGLNTEAFF.